The 13 T cell receptor beta chains below all came from one sample that was sequenced in a study of graft-versus-host responses after intestinal transplantation. The method was immunoSEQ multiplex PCR; TCRdb's version includes in-frame clones alone and lacks a portion of them. The data show about 120,000 clones, 85% to 95% seen once. Their recognized antigens are unknown. This specimen consisted of unstimulated CD8+ T cells sorted from spleen or lymph node cells, obtained before intestinal transplant. Receptors were obtained from a human donor who received an intestinal transplant.

This clone has just one count. The chain combines TRBV25-1 with TRBJ1-1, with 7 bases fitting TRBD1. Germline values: CDR1 MGHDK, CDR2 SYGVNS. The trim removed 3 bases at V and 6 bases at J, leaving 16 bases unmatched. The length of the CDR3 is 17 residues. Here the CDR3 reads CASSDPRTPGQGAEAFF. The CDR3 DNA reads TGTGCCAGCAGTGATCCGCGCACTCCGGGGCAGGGGGCTGAAGCTTTCTTT.

The rearrangement uses TRBV11-2 and TRBJ2-2; D might be TRBD2 (7 bases). The CDR3 contains 18 residues. V gave up 2 bases and J gave up 5 bases, with 21 bases separating them. Germline assignment: CDR1 SGHAT and CDR2 FQNNGV. The CDR3 reads CASSLKGGGLAETGELFF. The DNA for the CDR3 is TGTGCCAGCAGCTTAAAAGGAGGGGGGCTAGCGGAAACCGGGGAGCTGTTTTTT. The full variable domain, completed using reference TRBV11-2 and TRBJ2-2, is EAGVAQSPRYKIIEKRQSVAFWCNPISGHATLYWYQQILGQGPKLLIQFQNNGVVDDSQLPKDRFSAERLKGVDSTLKIQPAKLEDSAVYLCASSLKGGGLAETGELFFGEGSRLTVL.

V gene TRBV13 combines with J gene TRBJ1-3, with D tentatively TRBD1 (5 bases). This CDR3 region has 15 residues. The germline CDR1 and CDR2 sequences are PRHDT and FYEKMQ (reference sequence). Trimming took 5 bases from V and 0 from J, leaving 11 bases between them. The CDR3 DNA sequence: TGTGCCAGCAGCCCACAGGCTTACTCTGGAAACACCATATATTTT. Encoded protein: CASSPQAYSGNTIYF.

For the CDR3, the DNA is TGTGCCAGCAGCCCTCGAACGGGGAACACTGAAGCTTTCTTT. Its translation: CASSPRTGNTEAFF. The gene calls are TRBV9 and TRBJ1-1; no reliable D call. V was trimmed by 4 bases and J by 1 base, leaving 11 bases between them. Germline V CDR1 and CDR2: SGDLS, YYNGEE. The CDR3 has 14 amino acids.

With regard to this clone: Mismatch with germline at one junction end may stem from a read error. The chain employs TRBV7-9 and TRBJ2-7; 12 bases are shared with TRBD2. The CDR3 runs 15 residues. Germline CDR1 is SEHNR and CDR2 is FQNEAQ (reference sequence). CDR3 DNA: TGTGCCAGCAGCCTAGCGGGAGGGCCTTCCTACGAGCAGTACTTC. Translation: CASSLAGGPSYEQYF.

This chain uses TRBV7-2 with TRBJ1-4; D ambiguous. CDR3 length: 19 residues. V lost 1 base and J lost 0, with 18 bases in between. The germline V gene encodes CDR1 SGHTA and CDR2 FQGNSA. In nucleotides, the CDR3 is TGTGCCAGCAGCTTAGTGGGTCGACGGCGACCGGCAACTAATGAAAAACTGTTTTTT. This gives the protein CASSLVGRRRPATNEKLFF.

This chain joins TRBV27 and TRBJ2-2; 10 nucleotides match TRBD2. The V segment lost 4 bases and the J segment 6 bases; nucleotides outside the gene matches: 5. The germline V gene encodes CDR1 MNHEY and CDR2 SMNVEV (reference sequence). The CDR3 is made up of 15 amino acids. CDR3 protein: CASSWGLASPGELFF. CDR3 nucleotides: TGTGCCAGCAGTTGGGGACTAGCGAGCCCCGGGGAGCTGTTTTTT.

The V and J genes are TRBV11-2 and TRBJ2-3; D is ambiguous. Trimming took off 0 bases at V and 7 bases at J, with 8 bases between the two ends. CDR3 size: 13 residues. Germline-derived CDR1 and CDR2 are SGHAT and FQNNGV. CDR3 nucleotides: TGTGCCAGCAGCTTAGAGTCGACGTATACGCAGTATTTT. Translation: CASSLESTYTQYF.

This clone was observed once. The chain employs TRBV28 and TRBJ2-7; D not certain. This CDR3 comprises 12 residues. The V gene lost 5 bases and the J gene lost 3 bases, with 8 bases spanning the gap. Germline CDR1 is MDHEN and CDR2 is SYDVKM. CDR3 sequence: CASSRYGYEQYF. In DNA, the CDR3 is TGTGCCAGCAGTCGATACGGCTACGAGCAGTACTTC.

This chain uses TRBV4-1 with TRBJ2-7; 7 nucleotides align to TRBD2. V was pared by 3 bases and J by 3 bases, with 8 bases of the junction left unmatched. The CDR3 loop spans 15 amino acids. CDR1 MGHRA and CDR2 YSYEKL come from the germline V gene. The CDR3 DNA follows: TGCGCCAGCAGCCAGCGGGAACTAGCGTTCTACGAGCAGTACTTC. It yields the protein CASSQRELAFYEQYF.

J is TRBJ2-7 and V is TRBV28; 8 bases match TRBD2. CDR1 is MDHEN and CDR2 is SYDVKM in the germline V gene. This CDR3 is built from 13 residues. The V and J ends lost 2 bases and 6 bases, in that order; junction bases with no gene match: 3. The CDR3 spells CASSLGTRAEQYF. CDR3 DNA: TGTGCCAGCAGTTTAGGGACTAGGGCCGAGCAGTACTTC.

V gene TRBV9 combines with J gene TRBJ1-2; 8 bases match TRBD1. V shed 3 bases, J shed 4 bases, and the junction held 2 bases outside the gene matches. The germline gives CDR1 SGDLS, CDR2 YYNGEE. The CDR3 sequence is 13 residues long. CDR3 coding DNA: TGTGCCAGCAGCGCCGACAGGGGCTATGGCTACACCTTC. This gives the protein CASSADRGYGYTF.

The chain combines TRBV4-1 with TRBJ2-1; D call uncertain. Trimming took 4 bases from V and 8 from J, leaving 12 bases between them. CDR1 is MGHRA and CDR2 is YSYEKL in the germline V gene. The CDR3 totals 13 residues. In DNA, the CDR3 is TGCGCCAGCAGCCCAAGAAATTTGGATGAGCAGTTCTTC. As protein: CASSPRNLDEQFF.